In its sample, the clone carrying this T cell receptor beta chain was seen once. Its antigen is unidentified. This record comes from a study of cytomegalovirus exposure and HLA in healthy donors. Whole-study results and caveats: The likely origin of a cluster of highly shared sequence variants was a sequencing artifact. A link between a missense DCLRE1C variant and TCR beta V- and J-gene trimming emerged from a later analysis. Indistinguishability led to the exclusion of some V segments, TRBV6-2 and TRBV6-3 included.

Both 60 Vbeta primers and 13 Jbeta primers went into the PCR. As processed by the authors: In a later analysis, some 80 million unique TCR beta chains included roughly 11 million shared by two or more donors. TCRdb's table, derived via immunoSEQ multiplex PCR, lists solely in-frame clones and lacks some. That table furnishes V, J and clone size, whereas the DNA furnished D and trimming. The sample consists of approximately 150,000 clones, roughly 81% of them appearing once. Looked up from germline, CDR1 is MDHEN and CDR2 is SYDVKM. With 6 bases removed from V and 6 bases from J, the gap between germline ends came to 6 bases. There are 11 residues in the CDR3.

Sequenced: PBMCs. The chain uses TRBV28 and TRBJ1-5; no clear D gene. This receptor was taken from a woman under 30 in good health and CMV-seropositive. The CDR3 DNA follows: TGTGCCAGCAGCCCTAGTCAGCCCCAGCATTTT. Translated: CASSPSQPQHF.